The 10 T cell receptor beta chains below come from one sample, sequenced in a study of tumor and adjacent non-tumor tissue in lung cancer. No cell sorting was done before RNA was extracted from the tissue. A modified ARM-PCR protocol with three rounds of nested PCR amplified TCRbeta. Each CDR3 protein is one row after TCRdb ran MiXCR on the multiplex PCR reads. This sample carries 100,000 to 150,000 distinct CDR3 sequences, roughly 64% of them seen once, and the ten largest clones take roughly 13%. Sequenced sample: lung tumor tissue. These TCRs come from a man aged 25-45 years with non-small cell lung cancer.

V and J are TRBV20-1 and TRBJ1-5; D is unclear. There are 12 residues in the CDR3. Germline V gene data show CDR1 as DFQATT and CDR2 as SNEGSKA (reference sequence). V was cut by 3 bases and J by 6 bases, with 9 bases left in between. CDR3 sequence: CSARGSIQPQHF. The CDR3 DNA is TGCAGTGCTAGGGGGTCCATTCAGCCCCAGCATTTT.

With regard to this clonotype: A much more abundant neighbour one base away suggests this may be a read error. The chain combines TRBV29-1 with TRBJ1-4; D call uncertain. The CDR3 runs to 14 residues. Between the trimmed V and J ends, which lost 2 bases and 5 bases, there was a span of 12 bases. Germline CDR1 SQVTM, CDR2 ANQGSEA. The CDR3: CSVESYGENEKLFF. The CDR3 DNA sequence: TGCAGCGTTGAAAGTTATGGCGAGAATGAAAAACTGTTTTTT.

Details on this clonotype: With a much larger clone just one base away, this may be a read error. This sequence joins TRBV20-1 and TRBJ2-1; the match to TRBD2 covers 9 bases. The CDR3 loop spans 15 amino acids. Looked up from germline, CDR1 is DFQATT and CDR2 is SNEGSKA (reference sequence). In DNA, the CDR3 is TGCAGTGCTTCCTCCGGGACTAGCAGATACAATGAGAAGTTCTTC. Its protein is CSASSGTSRYNEKFF.

Note on this clonotype: Possible read error: a much larger clone is one base away. The rearrangement uses TRBV7-8 and TRBJ2-7, with D perhaps matching TRBD2 (7 bases). Germline values: CDR1 SGHVS, CDR2 FQNEAQ. V lost 5 bases, J lost 7 bases, and 21 bases lay in between. The CDR3 length is 15 residues. CDR3 amino acids: CASSQGGDGGLEQYF. The CDR3 bases are TGTGCCAGCAGCCAGGGTGGGGACGGGGGGCTGGAGCAGTACTTC.

The chain has TRBV6-2 or TRBV6-3 and TRBJ1-5; 9 bases fit TRBD1. The CDR3 contains 15 residues. CDR1 is MNHEY and CDR2 is SVGEGT in the germline V gene. Trimming took 5 bases from V and 13 from J; bases not matched to a gene: 15. The CDR3 loop is CASSPGTGFNRPQHF. CDR3 DNA sequence: TGTGCCAGCAGTCCCGGGACAGGGTTTAATCGGCCTCAGCATTTT.

In this sample, this clonotype turned up once. This chain joins TRBV11-2 and TRBJ2-3; D gene uncertain. Germline V gene data show CDR1 as SGHAT and CDR2 as FQNNGV. The V end was cut by 2 bases, the J end by 0 bases, with 18 bases between. There are 18 residues in the CDR3. The CDR3 region is CASSLLIFWDSSTDTQYF. The CDR3 nucleotides read TGTGCCAGCAGCTTACTTATTTTCTGGGATTCGAGCACAGATACGCAGTATTTT. Complete variable domain (other parts from reference TRBV11-2 and TRBJ2-3): EAGVAQSPRYKIIEKRQSVAFWCNPISGHATLYWYQQILGQGPKLLIQFQNNGVVDDSQLPKDRFSAERLKGVDSTLKIQPAKLEDSAVYLCASSLLIFWDSSTDTQYFGPGTRLTVL.

This clonotype was detected a few times. It may be a read error: a sequence one base away is much more abundant. CDR3 nucleotides: TGCAGTGCTAGTCCCCCCGCTAGCGGGGCAAGAGATACGCAGTATTTT. This translates into CSASPPASGARDTQYF. The gene calls are TRBV20-1 and TRBJ2-3; 9 positions match TRBD2. Germline loops: CDR1 DFQATT, CDR2 SNEGSKA (reference sequence). J was trimmed by 5 bases and V by 3 bases; bases with no gene match: 12. The CDR3 runs to 16 residues.

This clonotype was found many times. V usage is TRBV29-1 and J usage is TRBJ2-1; TRBD2 matches at 9 bases. V was pared by 3 bases and J by 6 bases, with 6 bases of the junction left unmatched. CDR3 length: 14 amino acids. Germline loops: CDR1 SQVTM, CDR2 ANQGSEA. CDR3 sequence: CSVDGLAGSNEQFF. The CDR3, as DNA: TGCAGCGTTGATGGGCTAGCGGGATCCAATGAGCAGTTCTTC.

This sequence joins TRBV11-2 and TRBJ2-5, with D possibly TRBD1 on 6 matching bases. CDR1 is SGHAT, CDR2 FQNNGV, per germline. CDR3 length: 14 residues. Trimming cost V 7 bases and J 7 bases, with 19 bases left between them. Here the CDR3 reads CASIHGTPPGTQYF. The CDR3, as DNA: TGTGCCAGCATACACGGGACACCGCCCGGGACCCAGTACTTC.

The table lists this clonotype with a few counts. Just one base apart from a much larger clone, this may be a read error. The chain joins TRBV11-2 to TRBJ2-5; weak D call: TRBD1 (6 bases). Per germline, CDR1 SGHAT and CDR2 FQNNGV. The CDR3 sequence is 15 residues long. The CDR3 nucleotides read TGTGCCAGCAGCTTAGATCGCGTCAGGACAGAGACCGAGTACTTC. Protein sequence: CASSLDRVRTETEYF.